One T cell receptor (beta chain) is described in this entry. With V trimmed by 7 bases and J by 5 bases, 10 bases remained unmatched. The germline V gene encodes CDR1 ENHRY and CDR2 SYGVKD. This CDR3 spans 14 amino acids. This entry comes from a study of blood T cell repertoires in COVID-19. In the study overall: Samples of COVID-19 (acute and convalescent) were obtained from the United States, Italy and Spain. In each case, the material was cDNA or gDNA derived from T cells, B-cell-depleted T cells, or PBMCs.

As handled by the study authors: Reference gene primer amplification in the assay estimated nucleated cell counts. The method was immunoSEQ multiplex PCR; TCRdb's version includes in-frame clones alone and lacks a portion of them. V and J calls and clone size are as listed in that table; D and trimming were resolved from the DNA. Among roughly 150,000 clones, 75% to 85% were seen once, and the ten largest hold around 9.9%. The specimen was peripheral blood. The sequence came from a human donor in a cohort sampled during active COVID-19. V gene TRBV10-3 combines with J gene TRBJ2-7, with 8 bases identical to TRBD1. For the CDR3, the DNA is TGTGCCATCACCAAAGGGACAGGAGGAAACGAGCAGTACTTC. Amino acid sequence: CAITKGTGGNEQYF.